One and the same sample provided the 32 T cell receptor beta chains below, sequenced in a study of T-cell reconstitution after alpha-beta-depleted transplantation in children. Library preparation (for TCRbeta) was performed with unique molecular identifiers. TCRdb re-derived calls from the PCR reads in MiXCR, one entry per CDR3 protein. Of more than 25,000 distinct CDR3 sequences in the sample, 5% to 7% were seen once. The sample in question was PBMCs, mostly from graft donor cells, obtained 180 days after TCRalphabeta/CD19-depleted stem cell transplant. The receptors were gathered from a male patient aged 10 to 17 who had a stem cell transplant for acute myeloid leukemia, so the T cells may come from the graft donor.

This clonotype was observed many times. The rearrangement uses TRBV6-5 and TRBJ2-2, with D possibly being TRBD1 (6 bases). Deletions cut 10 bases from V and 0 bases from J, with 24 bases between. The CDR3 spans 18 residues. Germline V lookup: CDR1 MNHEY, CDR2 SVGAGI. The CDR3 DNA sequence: TGTGCCACCACACTCCTTCCGGACAGACTTTCGAACACCGGGGAGCTGTTTTTT. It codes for CATTLLPDRLSNTGELFF.

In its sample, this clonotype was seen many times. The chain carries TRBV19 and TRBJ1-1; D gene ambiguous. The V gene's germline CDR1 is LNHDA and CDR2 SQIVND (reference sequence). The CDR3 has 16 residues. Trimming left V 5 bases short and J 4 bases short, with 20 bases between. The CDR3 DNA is TGTGCCAGTAGTGCATACCTGGTCTTAACCCTCACTGAAGCTTTCTTT. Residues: CASSAYLVLTLTEAFF.

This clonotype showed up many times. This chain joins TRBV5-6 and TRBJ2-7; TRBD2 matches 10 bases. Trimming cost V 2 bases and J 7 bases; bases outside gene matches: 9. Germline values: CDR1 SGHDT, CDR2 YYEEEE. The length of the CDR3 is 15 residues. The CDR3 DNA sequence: TGTGCCAGCAGCTTCACATACGGGACTAGCGTAGAGCAGTACTTC. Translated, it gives CASSFTYGTSVEQYF.

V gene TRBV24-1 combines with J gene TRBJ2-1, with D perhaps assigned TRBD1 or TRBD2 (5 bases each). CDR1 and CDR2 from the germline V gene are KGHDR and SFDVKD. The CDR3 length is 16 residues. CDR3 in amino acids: CGTSDLPGRGHNEQFF. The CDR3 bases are TGTGGGACCAGTGATCTCCCGGGACGGGGACACAATGAGCAGTTCTTC.

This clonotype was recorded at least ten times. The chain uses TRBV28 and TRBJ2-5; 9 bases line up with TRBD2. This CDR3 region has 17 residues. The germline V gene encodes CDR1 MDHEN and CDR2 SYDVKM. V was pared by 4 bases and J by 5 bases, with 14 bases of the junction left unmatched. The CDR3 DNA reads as TGTGCCAGCAGTTCCCGGGCCAATAGCGGGAGTGGGGAGACCCAGTACTTC. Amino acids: CASSSRANSGSGETQYF. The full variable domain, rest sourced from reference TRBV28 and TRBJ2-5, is DVKVTQSSRYLVKRTGEKVFLECVQDMDHENMFWYRQDPGLGLRLIYFSYDVKMKEKGDIPEGYSVSREKKERFSLILESASTNQTSMYLCASSSRANSGSGETQYFGPGTRLLVL.

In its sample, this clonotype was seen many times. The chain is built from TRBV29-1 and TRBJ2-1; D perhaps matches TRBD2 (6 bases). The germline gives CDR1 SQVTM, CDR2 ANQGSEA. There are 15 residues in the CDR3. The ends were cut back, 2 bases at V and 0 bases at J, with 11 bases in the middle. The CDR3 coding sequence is TGCAGCGTTGAAAGGTGGGAGGCCTCCTACAATGAGCAGTTCTTC. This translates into CSVERWEASYNEQFF.

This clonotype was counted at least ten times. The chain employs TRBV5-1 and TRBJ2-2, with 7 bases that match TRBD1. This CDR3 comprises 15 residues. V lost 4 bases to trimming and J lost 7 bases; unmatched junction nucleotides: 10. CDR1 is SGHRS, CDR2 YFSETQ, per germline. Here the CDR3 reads CASSPIRGQFGELFF. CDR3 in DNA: TGCGCCAGCAGCCCCATAAGGGGGCAGTTCGGGGAGCTGTTTTTT.

DNA for the CDR3: TGTGCCAGAAGCTCCCCGAAGGACCACGAGCAGTACGTC. It codes for CARSSPKDHEQYV. V and J are TRBV5-3 and TRBJ2-7; D gene uncertain. TRBV5-3 qualifies as an ORF whose function is uncertain. This CDR3 comprises 13 residues. The V end lost 3 bases, the J end lost 5 bases, and 12 bases lay between the germline ends.

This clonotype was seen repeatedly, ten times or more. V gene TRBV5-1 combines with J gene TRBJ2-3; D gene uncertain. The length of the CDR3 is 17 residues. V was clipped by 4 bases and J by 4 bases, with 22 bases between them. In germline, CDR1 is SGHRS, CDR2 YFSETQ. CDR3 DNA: TGCGCCAGCAGCCTCGGCGGTGAGATCCCGCCGGCAGATACGCAGTATTTT. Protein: CASSLGGEIPPADTQYF.

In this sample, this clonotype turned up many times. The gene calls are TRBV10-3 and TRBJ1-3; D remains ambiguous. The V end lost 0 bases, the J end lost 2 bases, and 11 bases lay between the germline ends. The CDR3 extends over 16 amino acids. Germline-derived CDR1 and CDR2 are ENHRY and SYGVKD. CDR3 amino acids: CAISESLAGTGNTIYF. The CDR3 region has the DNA TGTGCCATCAGTGAGTCTCTCGCCGGGACTGGAAACACCATATATTTT.

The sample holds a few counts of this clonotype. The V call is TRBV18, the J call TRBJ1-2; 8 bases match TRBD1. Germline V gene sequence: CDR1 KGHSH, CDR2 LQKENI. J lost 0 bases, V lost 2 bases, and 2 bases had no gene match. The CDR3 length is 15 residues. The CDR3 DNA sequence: TGTGCCAGCTCACCAGAGGGACAGGCTAACTATGGCTACACCTTC. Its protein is CASSPEGQANYGYTF.

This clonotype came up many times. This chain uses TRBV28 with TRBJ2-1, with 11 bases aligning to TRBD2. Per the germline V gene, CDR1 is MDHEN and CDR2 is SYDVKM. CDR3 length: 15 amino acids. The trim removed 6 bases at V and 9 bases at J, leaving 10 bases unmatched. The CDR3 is CASSGTSGRGSEQFF. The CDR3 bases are TGTGCCAGCAGCGGTACTAGCGGGAGAGGCTCTGAGCAGTTCTTC. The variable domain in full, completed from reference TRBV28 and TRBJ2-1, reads DVKVTQSSRYLVKRTGEKVFLECVQDMDHENMFWYRQDPGLGLRLIYFSYDVKMKEKGDIPEGYSVSREKKERFSLILESASTNQTSMYLCASSGTSGRGSEQFFGPGTRLTVL.

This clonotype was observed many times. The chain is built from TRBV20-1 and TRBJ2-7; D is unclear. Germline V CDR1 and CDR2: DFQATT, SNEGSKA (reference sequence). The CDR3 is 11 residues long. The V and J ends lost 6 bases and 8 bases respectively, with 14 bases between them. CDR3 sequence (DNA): TGCAGTGCCCCAAACGACGTGAAGCAGTACTTC. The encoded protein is CSAPNDVKQYF.

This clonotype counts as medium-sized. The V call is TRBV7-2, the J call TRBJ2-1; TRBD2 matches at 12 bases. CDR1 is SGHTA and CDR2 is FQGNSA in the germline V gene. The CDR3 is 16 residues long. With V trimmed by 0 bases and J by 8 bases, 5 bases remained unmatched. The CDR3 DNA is TGTGCCAGCAGCTTAGCCCTAGCGGGAGGGCGAGATGAGCAGTTCTTC. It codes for CASSLALAGGRDEQFF.

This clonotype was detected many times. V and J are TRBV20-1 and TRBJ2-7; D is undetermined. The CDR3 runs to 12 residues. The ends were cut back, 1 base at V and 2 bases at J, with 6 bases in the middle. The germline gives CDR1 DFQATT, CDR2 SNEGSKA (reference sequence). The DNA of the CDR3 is TGCAGTGCTAGAGGAGGAGCCTACGAGCAGTACTTC. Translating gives CSARGGAYEQYF.

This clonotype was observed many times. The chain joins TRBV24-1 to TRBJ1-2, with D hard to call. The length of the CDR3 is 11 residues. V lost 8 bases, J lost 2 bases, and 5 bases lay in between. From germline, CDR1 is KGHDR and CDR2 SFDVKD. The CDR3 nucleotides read TGTGCCACCAACAGCAACTATGGCTACACCTTC. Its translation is CATNSNYGYTF.

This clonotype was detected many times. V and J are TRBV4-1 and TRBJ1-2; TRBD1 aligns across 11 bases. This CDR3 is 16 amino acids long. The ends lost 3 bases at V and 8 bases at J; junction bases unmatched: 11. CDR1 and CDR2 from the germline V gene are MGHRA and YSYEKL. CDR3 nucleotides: TGCGCCAGCAGCCAGACCCAGGACAGGGGGCTAGGAGGCTACACCTTC. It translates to CASSQTQDRGLGGYTF.

CDR3 sequence (DNA): TGCAGTGCTAGAGGACTAGCGGGAGATAGGACAGATACGCAGTATTTT. This codes for CSARGLAGDRTDTQYF. The chain carries TRBV20-1 and TRBJ2-3, with 12 bases matching TRBD2. Germline trimming cut 1 base from V and 3 bases from J; bases unmatched to any gene: 5. This CDR3 has 16 amino acids. Germline CDR1 and CDR2: DFQATT and SNEGSKA (reference sequence).

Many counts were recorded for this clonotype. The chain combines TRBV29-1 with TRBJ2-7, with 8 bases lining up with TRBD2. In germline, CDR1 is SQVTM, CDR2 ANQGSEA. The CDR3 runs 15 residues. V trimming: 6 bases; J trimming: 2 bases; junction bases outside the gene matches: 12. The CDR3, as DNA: TGCAGCGTCAGCCCGGGGGCGGGGGGAACCTACGAGCAGTACTTC. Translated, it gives CSVSPGAGGTYEQYF.

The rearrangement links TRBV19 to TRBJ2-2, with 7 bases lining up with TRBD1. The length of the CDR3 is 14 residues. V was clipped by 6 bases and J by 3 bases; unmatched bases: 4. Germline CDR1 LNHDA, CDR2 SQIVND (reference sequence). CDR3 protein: CASRNRGDTGELFF. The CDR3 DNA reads TGTGCCAGTAGAAACAGGGGCGACACCGGGGAGCTGTTTTTT.

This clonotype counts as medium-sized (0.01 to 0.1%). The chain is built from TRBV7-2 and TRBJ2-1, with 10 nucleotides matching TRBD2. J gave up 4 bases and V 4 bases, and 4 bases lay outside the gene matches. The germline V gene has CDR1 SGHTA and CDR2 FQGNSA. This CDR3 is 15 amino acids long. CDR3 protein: CASSSSGGPYNEQFF. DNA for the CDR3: TGTGCCAGCAGCTCTAGCGGGGGCCCTTACAATGAGCAGTTCTTC.

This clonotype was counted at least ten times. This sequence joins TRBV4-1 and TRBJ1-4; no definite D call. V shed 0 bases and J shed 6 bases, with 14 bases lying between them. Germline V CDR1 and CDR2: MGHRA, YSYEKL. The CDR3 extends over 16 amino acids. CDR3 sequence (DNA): TGCGCCAGCAGCCAAGAGGGTACGGGGTACTATGAAAAACTGTTTTTT. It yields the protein CASSQEGTGYYEKLFF.

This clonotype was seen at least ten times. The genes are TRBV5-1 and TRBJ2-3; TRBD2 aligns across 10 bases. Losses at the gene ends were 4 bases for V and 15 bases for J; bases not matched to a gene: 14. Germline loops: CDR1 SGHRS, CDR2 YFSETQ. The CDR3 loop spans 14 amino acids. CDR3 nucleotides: TGCGCCAGCAGCCCCGGGACTAGCGACACAGACCCCTATTTT. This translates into CASSPGTSDTDPYF.

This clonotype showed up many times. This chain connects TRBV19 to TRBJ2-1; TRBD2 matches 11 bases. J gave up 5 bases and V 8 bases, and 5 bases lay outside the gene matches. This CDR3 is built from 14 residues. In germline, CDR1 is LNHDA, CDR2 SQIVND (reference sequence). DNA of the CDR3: TGTGCCAGTTTTAGCGGGAGGGCCGACAATGAGCAGTTCTTC. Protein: CASFSGRADNEQFF.

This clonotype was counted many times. CDR3 in amino acids: CASSGDRRPGEAFF. CDR3 nucleotides: TGTGCCAGCAGCGGGGACAGGCGCCCTGGTGAAGCTTTCTTT. The rearrangement joins TRBV7-9 to TRBJ1-1; 8 bases fit TRBD1. Germline V gene sequence: CDR1 SEHNR, CDR2 FQNEAQ (reference sequence). This CDR3 has 14 amino acids. The trim removed 5 bases at V and 7 bases at J, leaving 9 bases unmatched.

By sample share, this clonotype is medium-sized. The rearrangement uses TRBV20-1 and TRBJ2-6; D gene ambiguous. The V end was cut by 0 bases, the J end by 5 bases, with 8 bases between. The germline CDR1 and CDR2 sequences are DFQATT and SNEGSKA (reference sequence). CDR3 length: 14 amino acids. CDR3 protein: CSARDPRWANVLTF. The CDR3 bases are TGCAGTGCTAGAGACCCTCGCTGGGCCAACGTCCTGACTTTC.

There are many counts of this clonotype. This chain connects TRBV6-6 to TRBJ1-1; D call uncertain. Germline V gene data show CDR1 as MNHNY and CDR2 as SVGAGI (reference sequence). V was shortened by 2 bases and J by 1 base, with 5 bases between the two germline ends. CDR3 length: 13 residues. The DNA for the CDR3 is TGTGCCAGCAGTTACGGTCAGAACACTGAAGCTTTCTTT. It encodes CASSYGQNTEAFF.

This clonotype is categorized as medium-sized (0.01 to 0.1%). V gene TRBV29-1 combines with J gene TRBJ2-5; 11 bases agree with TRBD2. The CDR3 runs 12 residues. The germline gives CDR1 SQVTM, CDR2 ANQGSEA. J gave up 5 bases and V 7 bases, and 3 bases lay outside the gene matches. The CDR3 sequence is CSALAGGETQYF. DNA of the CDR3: TGCAGCGCGCTAGCGGGAGGTGAGACCCAGTACTTC.

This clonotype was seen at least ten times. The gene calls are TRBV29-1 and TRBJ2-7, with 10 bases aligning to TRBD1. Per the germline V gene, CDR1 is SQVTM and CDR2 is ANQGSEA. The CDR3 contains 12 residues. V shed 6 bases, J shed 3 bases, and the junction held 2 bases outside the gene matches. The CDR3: CSVRTGGYEQYF. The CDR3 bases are TGCAGCGTAAGGACAGGGGGCTACGAGCAGTACTTC.

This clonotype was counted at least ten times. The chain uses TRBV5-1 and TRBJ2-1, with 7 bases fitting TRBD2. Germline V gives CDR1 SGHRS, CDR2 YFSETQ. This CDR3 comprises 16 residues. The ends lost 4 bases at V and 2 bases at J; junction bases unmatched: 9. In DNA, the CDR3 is TGCGCCAGCAGCGCGGGACTACTTGGGGCCTACAATGAGCAGTTCTTC. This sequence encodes CASSAGLLGAYNEQFF.

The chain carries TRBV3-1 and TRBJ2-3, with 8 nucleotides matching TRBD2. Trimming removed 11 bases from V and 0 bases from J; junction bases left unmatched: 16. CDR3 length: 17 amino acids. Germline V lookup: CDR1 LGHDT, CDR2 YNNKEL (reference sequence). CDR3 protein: CACSGGRPLLSTDTQYF. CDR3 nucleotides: TGTGCCTGCTCCGGCGGGAGGCCGCTGCTGAGCACAGATACGCAGTATTTT.

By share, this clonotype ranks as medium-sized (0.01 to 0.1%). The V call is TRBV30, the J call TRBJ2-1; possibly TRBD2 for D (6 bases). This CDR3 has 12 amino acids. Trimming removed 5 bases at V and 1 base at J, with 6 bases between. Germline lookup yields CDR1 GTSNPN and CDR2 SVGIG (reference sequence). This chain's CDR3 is CAWRGSYNEQFF. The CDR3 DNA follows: TGTGCCTGGCGGGGGTCCTACAATGAGCAGTTCTTC.